One sample yielded the 9 T cell receptor beta chains listed below, sequenced in a study of long-term antiretroviral therapy in people with HIV. The assay used was immunoSEQ (version v3.0), run at survey level. The assay was immunoSEQ multiplex PCR, and TCRdb's table has in-frame clones only and misses some. Of tens of thousands of clones listed, over 80% are singletons. Sequenced here: unsorted PBMCs, sampled 1 year after starting antiretroviral therapy. The receptor set was obtained from a man younger than 30 with HIV.

The rearrangement joins TRBV11-2 to TRBJ2-7, with 8 bases fitting TRBD1. Trimming at V came to 3 bases and at J to 3 bases, leaving 7 bases not matched to a gene. CDR1 and CDR2 from the germline V gene are SGHAT and FQNNGV. This CDR3 contains 15 residues. The chain's CDR3 is CASSFRQGASYEQYF. CDR3 DNA sequence: TGTGCCAGCAGCTTTCGCCAGGGGGCTAGCTACGAGCAGTACTTC.

The chain carries TRBV27 and TRBJ2-7, with 13 bases lining up with TRBD2. The CDR3 has 15 amino acids. Germline V gene lookup returns CDR1 MNHEY and CDR2 SMNVEV (reference sequence). The J segment lost 7 bases and the V segment lost 5 bases, leaving 8 bases of the junction unmatched. In DNA, the CDR3 is TGTGCCAGCAGTGTAACCGGGACTAGCGGGAAGGAGCAGTACTTC. It encodes CASSVTGTSGKEQYF.

The chain uses TRBV27 and TRBJ2-7; tentative D call: TRBD2 (5 bases). From germline, CDR1 is MNHEY and CDR2 SMNVEV (reference sequence). Trimming removed 5 bases from V and 0 bases from J, with 8 bases in between. This CDR3 contains 13 residues. CDR3 nucleotide sequence: TGTGCCAGCAGTCCGAGGGTCTCCTACGAGCAGTACTTC. It specifies CASSPRVSYEQYF.

The V and J genes are TRBV6-6 and TRBJ1-1, with D possibly matching TRBD1 (5 bases). This CDR3 has 14 amino acids. Germline CDR1 MNHNY, CDR2 SVGAGI (reference sequence). The V end lost 2 bases, the J end lost 2 bases, and 9 bases lay between the germline ends. The CDR3 reads CASSYTGTNTEAFF. The CDR3 coding sequence is TGTGCCAGCAGTTACACCGGGACTAACACTGAAGCTTTCTTT.

This rearrangement joins TRBV15 to TRBJ1-1; 7 bases agree with TRBD1. The CDR3 runs to 15 residues. The ends lost 1 base at V and 4 bases at J; junction bases unmatched: 6. In germline, CDR1 is LNHNV, CDR2 YYDKDF (reference sequence). CDR3 bases: TGTGCCACCAGCAGAGGCAGGGGGGCATTCACTGAAGCTTTCTTT. Protein sequence: CATSRGRGAFTEAFF.

For the CDR3, the DNA is TGCGCCAGCAGCCAAGTCAAGGATGGTCGGGCCCACTCCTACGAGCAGTACTTC. The encoded protein is CASSQVKDGRAHSYEQYF. The chain joins TRBV4-3 to TRBJ2-7; D is ambiguous. Germline V CDR1 and CDR2: LGHNA, YSLEER. With 1 base removed from V and 0 bases from J, the gap between germline ends came to 19 bases. This CDR3 spans 18 amino acids.

The chain couples TRBV6-6 to TRBJ1-2, with D possibly TRBD1 on 5 matching bases. V lost 7 bases to trimming and J lost 9 bases, with 27 bases between them. The CDR3 contains 16 residues. From germline, CDR1 is MNHNY and CDR2 SVGAGI (reference sequence). The CDR3 here is CASTLYPAAGRTSYTF. Written as DNA, the CDR3 is TGTGCCAGCACCCTATACCCGGCGGCAGGGAGGACGAGCTACACCTTC.

The rearrangement joins TRBV7-9 to TRBJ2-7, with D uncertain. This CDR3 contains 13 residues. From germline, CDR1 is SEHNR and CDR2 FQNEAQ (reference sequence). Trimming shortened V by 5 bases and J by 3 bases, and 11 bases separated the two germline ends. The CDR3 here is CASSPIRRYEQYF. As DNA, the CDR3 is TGTGCCAGCAGCCCTATACGACGCTACGAGCAGTACTTC.

Written as DNA, the CDR3 is TGTGCCAGCAGCAACCCTCAGGGGGGGAGGAACACTGAAGCTTTCTTT. It specifies CASSNPQGGRNTEAFF. The V call is TRBV13, the J call TRBJ1-1; 7 bases are shared with TRBD1. J lost 1 base, V lost 5 bases, and 10 bases had no gene match. Germline lookup yields CDR1 PRHDT and CDR2 FYEKMQ (reference sequence). The CDR3 runs to 16 residues.